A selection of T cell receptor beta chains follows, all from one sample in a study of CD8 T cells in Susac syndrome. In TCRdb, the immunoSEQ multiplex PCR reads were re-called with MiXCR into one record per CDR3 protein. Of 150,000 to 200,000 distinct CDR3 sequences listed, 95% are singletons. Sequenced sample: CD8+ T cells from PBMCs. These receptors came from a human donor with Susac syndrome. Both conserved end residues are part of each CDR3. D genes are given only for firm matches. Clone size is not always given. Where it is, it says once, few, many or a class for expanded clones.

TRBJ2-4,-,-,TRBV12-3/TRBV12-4,CASSLEDSKIQYF,TGTGCCAGCAGTTTAGAGGACAGCAAAATTCAGTACTTC
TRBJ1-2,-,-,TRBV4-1,CASSPDQLNYGYTF,TGCGCCAGCAGCCCGGACCAACTGAACTATGGCTACACCTTC
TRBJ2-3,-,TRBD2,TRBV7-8,CASSSTSGYTDTQYF,TGTGCCAGCAGCTCAACTAGCGGTTACACAGATACGCAGTATTTT
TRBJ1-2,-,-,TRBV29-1,CSVEELRAAPYGYTF,TGCAGCGTTGAAGAGCTCCGGGCCGCACCTTATGGCTACACCTTC
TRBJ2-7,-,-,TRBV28,CASSLSAGGVNEQYF,TGTGCCAGCAGTTTATCGGCCGGTGGGGTCAACGAGCAGTACTTC
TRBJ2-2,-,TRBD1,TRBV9,CASSAGTAYTGELFF,TGTGCCAGCAGCGCCGGGACAGCTTACACCGGGGAGCTGTTTTTT
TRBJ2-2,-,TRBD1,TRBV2,CASSEVKDRVNTGELFF,TGTGCCAGCAGTGAAGTCAAGGACAGGGTCAACACCGGGGAGCTGTTTTTT
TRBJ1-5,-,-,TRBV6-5,CASSYKGGQPQHF,TGTGCCAGCAGTTACAAGGGCGGCCAGCCCCAGCATTTT
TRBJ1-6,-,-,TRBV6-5,CASSPNSYNSPLHF,TGTGCCAGCAGTCCCAACAGCTACAATTCACCCCTCCACTTT
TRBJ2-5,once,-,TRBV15,CATSRDRTGVEIQYF,TGTGCCACCAGCAGAGATCGTACTGGGGTTGAGATCCAGTACTTC
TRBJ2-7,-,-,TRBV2,CASSDKNYEQYF,TGTGCCAGCAGTGATAAAAACTACGAGCAGTACTTC
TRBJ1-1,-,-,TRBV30,CAWSGGRVTEAFF,TGTGCCTGGAGTGGTGGCAGGGTTACTGAAGCTTTCTTT
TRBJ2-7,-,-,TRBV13,CASSSRGRNEQYF,TGTGCCAGCAGCTCCAGGGGGAGGAACGAGCAGTACTTC
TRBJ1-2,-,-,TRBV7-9,CASSPTTDQGSGYTF,TGTGCCAGCAGCCCAACCACCGACCAGGGTTCTGGCTACACCTTC
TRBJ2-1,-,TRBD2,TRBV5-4,CASSEREQWDNEQFF,TGTGCCAGCAGCGAGCGGGAGCAATGGGACAATGAGCAGTTCTTC
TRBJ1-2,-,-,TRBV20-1,CSASGKGGDYGYTF,TGCAGTGCTAGTGGTAAAGGGGGAGACTATGGCTACACCTTC
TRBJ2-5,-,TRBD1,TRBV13,CASSLGPGQGGETQYF,TGTGCCAGCAGCTTAGGTCCCGGACAGGGAGGAGAGACCCAGTACTTC
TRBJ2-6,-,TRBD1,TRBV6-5,CASSTLTGVSGANVLTF,TGTGCCAGCAGTACTCTAACAGGGGTCTCTGGGGCCAACGTCCTGACTTTC
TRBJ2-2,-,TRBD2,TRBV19,CASSIASGSNTGELFF,TGTGCCAGTAGTATAGCTAGCGGGAGTAACACCGGGGAGCTGTTTTTT
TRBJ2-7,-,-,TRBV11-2,CASSLGLGAVYEQYF,TGTGCCAGCAGCTTAGGGCTGGGGGCGGTCTACGAGCAGTACTTC
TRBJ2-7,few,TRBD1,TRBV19,CASSIGQGAYEQYF,TGTGCCAGTAGTATAGGACAGGGGGCCTACGAGCAGTACTTC
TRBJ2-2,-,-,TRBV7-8,CASSLRSNTGELFF,TGTGCCAGCAGCTTAAGGTCGAACACCGGGGAGCTGTTTTTT
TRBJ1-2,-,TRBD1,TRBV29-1,CSVEGQAPYGYTF,TGCAGCGTCGAAGGACAGGCCCCTTATGGCTACACCTTC
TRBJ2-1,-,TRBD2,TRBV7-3,CASSLTSGANEQFF,TGTGCCAGCAGCCTAACTAGCGGGGCCAATGAGCAGTTCTTC
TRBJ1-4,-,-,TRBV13,CASMSRGTNEKLFF,TGTGCCAGCATGTCCCGAGGAACTAATGAAAAACTGTTTTTT
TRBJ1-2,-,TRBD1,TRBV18,CASSSGQGDTF,TGTGCCAGCTCATCGGGACAGGGAGACACCTTC
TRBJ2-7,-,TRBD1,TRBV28,CASSRPGQGQIEQYF,TGTGCCAGCAGTCGGCCGGGACAGGGACAGATCGAGCAGTACTTC
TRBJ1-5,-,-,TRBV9,CASSVGGNTDQPQHF,TGTGCCAGCAGCGTAGGAGGGAATACGGATCAGCCCCAGCATTTT
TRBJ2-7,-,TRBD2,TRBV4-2,CASSQDYPSGTYEQYF,TGTGCCAGCAGCCAAGATTACCCTAGCGGAACCTACGAGCAGTACTTC
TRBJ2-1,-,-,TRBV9,CASSDSSYNEQFF,TGTGCCAGCAGCGATTCCTCCTACAATGAGCAGTTCTTC
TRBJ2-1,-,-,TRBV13,CASSRGYNEQFF,TGTGCCAGCAGCCGAGGCTACAATGAGCAGTTCTTC
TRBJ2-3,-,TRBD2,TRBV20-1,CSARRYLGLAEGDTQYF,TGCAGTGCTAGACGATATCTCGGACTAGCGGAGGGGGATACGCAGTATTTT
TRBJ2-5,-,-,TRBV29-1,CSVPPQEPQETQYF,TGCAGCGTCCCCCCGCAGGAGCCACAAGAGACCCAGTACTTC
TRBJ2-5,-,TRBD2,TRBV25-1,CASSEYLAGGQETQYF,TGTGCCAGCAGTGAATATCTGGCGGGGGGGCAAGAGACCCAGTACTTC
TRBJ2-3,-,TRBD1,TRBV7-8,CASSPSITGAGTDTQYF,TGTGCCAGCAGCCCCAGCATCACAGGGGCTGGCACAGATACGCAGTATTTT
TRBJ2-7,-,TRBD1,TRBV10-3,CAISGQGVPYEQYF,TGTGCCATCAGTGGACAGGGGGTTCCCTACGAGCAGTACTTC
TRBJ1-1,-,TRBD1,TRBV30,CAWNLPLPGQMNTEAFF,TGTGCCTGGAATCTACCCCTTCCGGGACAGATGAACACTGAAGCTTTCTTT
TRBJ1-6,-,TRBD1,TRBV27,CASSPDRALGSPLHF,TGTGCCAGCAGTCCCGACAGGGCGCTGGGTTCACCCCTCCACTTT
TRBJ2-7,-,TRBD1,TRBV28,CASSLGTDQYF,TGTGCCAGCAGTTTGGGGACAGATCAGTACTTC
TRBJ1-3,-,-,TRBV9,CASSVAGEYSGNTIYF,TGTGCCAGCAGCGTAGCAGGCGAGTACTCTGGAAACACCATATATTTT
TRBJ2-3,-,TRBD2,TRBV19,CASSITSGTDTQYF,TGTGCCAGTAGTATAACTAGCGGCACAGATACGCAGTATTTT
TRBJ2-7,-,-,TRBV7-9,CASSLGFGQMYEQYF,TGTGCCAGCAGCTTAGGGTTCGGGCAGATGTACGAGCAGTACTTC